This T cell receptor (beta chain) originates from a study of blood T cell repertoires in COVID-19. Germline values: CDR1 MRHNA, CDR2 SNTAGT. The CDR3 spans 14 residues. The V end was cut by 6 bases, the J end by 0 bases, with 11 bases between. Sequencing was performed with immunoSEQ multiplex PCR; in TCRdb, only in-frame clones are kept and a portion is missing. The table has about 170,000 clones, around four fifths seen once; the top ten hold roughly 8.1%. This clone has only a few counts. The rearrangement joins TRBV6-4 to TRBJ1-1; possibly TRBD1 for D (6 bases). Sequencing was carried out using peripheral blood. The TCR comes from a woman of 80 years or more with COVID-19, enrolled during active disease. Here the CDR3 DNA reads TGTGCCAGCAGCTCACAGGGACTGAACACTGAAGCTTTCTTT. It specifies CASSSQGLNTEAFF.